Shown below are 29 T cell receptor beta chains from a single sample sequenced in a study of CD8 T cells in Susac syndrome. RNA amounts of roughly 0.45 to 1 ug underwent reverse transcription with random hexamers. TCRdb processed the immunoSEQ multiplex PCR reads anew with MiXCR; each CDR3 protein has one entry. Among about 400,000 distinct CDR3 sequences listed, 75% to 90% were seen once. The material sequenced was CD8+ T cells from PBMCs. The source is a human donor with multiple sclerosis.

The chain links TRBV3-1 to TRBJ2-1; D gene ambiguous. V was pared by 4 bases and J by 7 bases, with 8 bases between. The CDR3 totals 12 residues. Germline V gene sequence: CDR1 LGHDT, CDR2 YNNKEL (reference sequence). CDR3: CASSLMSNEQFF. Written as DNA, the CDR3 is TGTGCCAGCAGCCTCATGAGTAATGAGCAGTTCTTC.

This chain uses TRBV10-3 with TRBJ2-3, with a weak D call TRBD2 (6 bases). V lost 4 bases and J lost 5, with 25 bases in between. Germline CDR1 and CDR2: ENHRY and SYGVKD. The CDR3 is 18 amino acids. The CDR3 DNA reads TGTGCCATCAGTGTCACGAACTCTCCCGGGGGTCGTGAAGATACGCAGTATTTT. This gives the protein CAISVTNSPGGREDTQYF.

The gene calls are TRBV5-8 and TRBJ2-2; 10 nucleotides line up with TRBD2. With 3 bases clipped from V and 3 bases from J, the junction kept 8 bases outside the gene matches. The CDR3 loop spans 17 amino acids. Germline V gene sequence: CDR1 SGHTS, CDR2 YDEGEE. CDR3 in amino acids: CASSSISGGTDTGELFF. Here the CDR3 DNA reads TGTGCCAGCAGCTCAATTAGCGGGGGGACCGACACCGGGGAGCTGTTTTTT.

The chain employs TRBV19 and TRBJ1-2; 7 nucleotides line up with TRBD1. The CDR3 length is 15 residues. V shed 4 bases, J shed 3 bases, and the junction held 8 bases outside the gene matches. Germline V CDR1 and CDR2: LNHDA, SQIVND (reference sequence). Here the CDR3 DNA reads TGTGCCAGTAGTAATACAGGGGAGGTTGACTATGGCTACACCTTC. This gives the protein CASSNTGEVDYGYTF.

This clonotype was detected only once. V and J are TRBV28 and TRBJ2-3, with 9 nucleotides matching TRBD2. The germline V gene has CDR1 MDHEN and CDR2 SYDVKM. Trimming at V came to 8 bases and at J to 8 bases, leaving 11 bases not matched to a gene. The length of the CDR3 is 14 residues. The CDR3 nucleotides read TGTGCCAGCTACCAGGCGGGAGGGCCCCCTACGCAGTATTTT. Translation gives CASYQAGGPPTQYF.

This clonotype was seen more than once but under ten times. The chain couples TRBV6-5 to TRBJ2-1; D ambiguous. The CDR3 has 13 residues. Trimming removed 0 bases from V and 7 bases from J, with 7 bases in between. CDR1 is MNHEY, CDR2 SVGAGI, per germline. CDR3 sequence (DNA): TGTGCCAGCAGTTACTCGACTGCTAATGAGCAGTTCTTC. Its protein product is CASSYSTANEQFF.

V gene TRBV18 combines with J gene TRBJ1-1; tentative D call: TRBD1 (6 bases). Germline V gene data show CDR1 as KGHSH and CDR2 as LQKENI. CDR3 length: 14 residues. Trimming stripped 3 bases from V and 3 bases from J, with 11 bases between. In DNA form, the CDR3 reads TGTGCCAGCTCACCTGACAGGTTAGACACTGAAGCTTTCTTT. This translates into CASSPDRLDTEAFF.

This clonotype was seen once. This rearrangement joins TRBV11-2 to TRBJ2-3; 9 bases are a match to TRBD1. Germline CDR1 and CDR2: SGHAT and FQNNGV. The trim removed 1 base at V and 3 bases at J, leaving 14 bases unmatched. CDR3 length equals 19 residues. As DNA, the CDR3 is TGTGCCAGCAGCTTAGGGGTGACAGGGGGGCGGCTAGCAACAGATACGCAGTATTTT. Translated, it gives CASSLGVTGGRLATDTQYF.

The chain is built from TRBV2 and TRBJ1-2, with D possibly being TRBD1 (5 bases). The ends were cut back, 8 bases at V and 8 bases at J, with 15 bases in the middle. The CDR3 runs to 12 residues. Germline-derived CDR1 and CDR2 are SNHLY and FYNNEI. The CDR3, as DNA: TGTGCCAGCTGGGGGTTACTTGGAGGCTACACCTTC. Translating gives CASWGLLGGYTF.

The genes are TRBV4-2 and TRBJ2-1; a possible D gene is TRBD2 (6 bases). The CDR3 is 15 amino acids. Germline loops: CDR1 LGHNA, CDR2 YNFKEQ. V lost 1 base, J lost 3 bases, and 10 bases lay in between. The DNA for the CDR3 is TGTGCCAGCAGCCAAGGTAGCGGCAACTACAATGAGCAGTTCTTC. Its translation: CASSQGSGNYNEQFF.

This rearrangement joins TRBV27 to TRBJ2-7; D is perhaps TRBD1 (6 bases). V was shortened by 4 bases and J by 6 bases, with 22 bases between the two germline ends. Germline CDR1 is MNHEY and CDR2 is SMNVEV (reference sequence). CDR3 length: 16 residues. The CDR3 nucleotides are TGTGCCAGCAGTTCCAATACAGGGTCCAGGATAGCCGAGCAGTACTTC. Encoded protein: CASSSNTGSRIAEQYF.

The CDR3 DNA reads as TGTGCCAGCAGCCAAAGAGGCGAGGGGAACACTGAAGCTTTCTTT. Translating gives CASSQRGEGNTEAFF. This chain uses TRBV3-1 with TRBJ1-1, with D hard to call. Germline V gene lookup returns CDR1 LGHDT and CDR2 YNNKEL (reference sequence). The V end lost 2 bases, the J end lost 1 base, and 11 bases lay between the germline ends. This CDR3 comprises 15 residues.

This chain links TRBV4-1 with TRBJ1-5; TRBD1 matches 8 bases. In germline, CDR1 is MGHRA, CDR2 YSYEKL. V was clipped by 0 bases and J by 3 bases; unmatched bases: 4. The CDR3 sequence is 16 residues long. CDR3 residues: CASSQEGQGNNQPQHF. The CDR3 DNA is TGCGCCAGCAGCCAAGAAGGACAGGGAAACAATCAGCCCCAGCATTTT.

The V call is TRBV29-1, the J call TRBJ1-2; tentatively, D is TRBD1 (5 bases). The CDR3 is made up of 12 amino acids. The germline V gene encodes CDR1 SQVTM and CDR2 ANQGSEA. The V gene lost 2 bases and the J gene lost 9 bases, with 13 bases spanning the gap. In nucleotides, the CDR3 is TGCAGCGTTGAACGACGGACAAGACGCTACACCTTC. Translation gives CSVERRTRRYTF.

This CDR3 reads CASSTAGQLNTEAFF. In nucleotides, the CDR3 is TGTGCCAGCAGTACCGCAGGACAGTTGAACACTGAAGCTTTCTTT. The rearrangement links TRBV27 to TRBJ1-1, with D tentatively TRBD1 (6 bases). Per germline, CDR1 MNHEY and CDR2 SMNVEV (reference sequence). V lost 5 bases and J 0 bases, leaving 13 bases between the germline ends. The CDR3 has 15 amino acids.

Turning to this clonotype: The CDR3 end shows no conserved phenylalanine or tryptophan, and so a read error is likely. This sequence joins TRBV10-3 and TRBJ1-3; 8 bases line up with TRBD1. The CDR3 runs 15 residues. Germline CDR1 reads ENHRY; CDR2 reads SYGVKD. The J segment lost 2 bases and the V segment lost 9 bases, leaving 9 bases of the junction unmatched. The CDR3 is CAIKDPGQAGNTIYL. The CDR3 DNA reads as TGTGCCATAAAAGACCCGGGACAGGCTGGAAACACCATATATCTT.

The DNA of the CDR3 is TGTGCCAGCAGCCAAGAGGGGGGCGGAGGGGAGCTGTTTTTT. Its protein is CASSQEGGGGELFF. The genes are TRBV3-1 and TRBJ2-2; D tentatively fits TRBD1 or TRBD2 (6 bases each). This CDR3 is built from 14 residues. V was cut by 0 bases and J by 8 bases, with 10 bases left in between. Germline loops: CDR1 LGHDT, CDR2 YNNKEL (reference sequence). The whole variable domain, filled in from reference TRBV3-1 and TRBJ2-2, reads DTAVSQTPKYLVTQMGNDKSIKCEQNLGHDTMYWYKQDSKKFLKIMFSYNNKELIINETVPNRFSPKSPDKAHLNLHINSLELGDSAVYFCASSQEGGGGELFFGEGSRLTVL.

The gene calls are TRBV6-2 or TRBV6-3 and TRBJ2-1; TRBD2 matches at 14 bases. Germline CDR1 MNHEY, CDR2 SVGEGT. The CDR3 contains 15 residues. With 7 bases clipped from V and 10 bases from J, the junction kept 9 bases outside the gene matches. CDR3: CASMGLAGALGEQFF. The CDR3 DNA is TGTGCCAGCATGGGACTAGCGGGAGCCCTAGGGGAGCAGTTCTTC.

V usage is TRBV12-3 or TRBV12-4 and J usage is TRBJ2-7, with D possibly being TRBD2 (5 bases). The CDR3 contains 12 residues. V shed 6 bases and J shed 7 bases, with 13 bases lying between them. In nucleotides, the CDR3 is TGTGCCAGCAGCCGGTACCGGGGTGAGCAGTACTTC. Its protein is CASSRYRGEQYF.

This clonotype was counted a single time. The genes are TRBV19 and TRBJ2-7; maybe TRBD2 (5 bases). Trimming cost V 8 bases and J 1 base, with 18 bases left between them. The CDR3 is 15 residues long. The germline V gene encodes CDR1 LNHDA and CDR2 SQIVND (reference sequence). CDR3 in amino acids: CASAPERVRSYEQYF. The DNA for the CDR3 is TGTGCCAGTGCCCCCGAGAGGGTGAGGTCCTACGAGCAGTACTTC.

The gene calls are TRBV6-2 or TRBV6-3 and TRBJ1-5, with D maybe TRBD1 (6 bases). The length of the CDR3 is 14 residues. The V end was cut by 5 bases, the J end by 3 bases, with 11 bases between. In germline, CDR1 is MNHEY, CDR2 SVGEGT. As DNA, the CDR3 is TGTGCCAGCAGTACAGGACAGTTCAATCAGCCCCAGCATTTT. Residues: CASSTGQFNQPQHF.

This clonotype was detected once. J is TRBJ1-2 and V is TRBV29-1; D not certain. The V end lost 8 bases, the J end lost 8 bases, and 27 bases lay between the germline ends. The CDR3 contains 15 residues. Germline assignment: CDR1 SQVTM and CDR2 ANQGSEA. Here the CDR3 reads CSINNEASRREGYTF. The CDR3 region has the DNA TGCAGCATTAACAACGAGGCCTCCCGTCGGGAGGGCTACACCTTC.

The rearrangement links TRBV13 to TRBJ2-7, with 8 bases that match TRBD1. Germline CDR1 PRHDT, CDR2 FYEKMQ (reference sequence). There are 15 residues in the CDR3. Trimming cost V 3 bases and J 3 bases; bases outside gene matches: 7. Here the CDR3 reads CASSLVRQGSYEQYF. In DNA form, the CDR3 reads TGTGCCAGCAGCTTGGTCAGACAGGGGAGCTACGAGCAGTACTTC.

The V gene is TRBV6-1, the J gene TRBJ1-1, with 12 bases identical to TRBD1. CDR1 is MNHNS, CDR2 SASEGT, per germline. The CDR3 loop spans 15 amino acids. V trimming: 3 bases; J trimming: 4 bases; junction bases outside the gene matches: 3. CDR3 protein: CASSEGQGALTEAFF. The CDR3 nucleotides are TGTGCCAGCAGTGAGGGACAGGGGGCTCTCACTGAAGCTTTCTTT.

This sequence joins TRBV11-2 and TRBJ2-5; the match to TRBD1 covers 9 bases. Germline assignment: CDR1 SGHAT and CDR2 FQNNGV. The CDR3 extends over 15 amino acids. J was trimmed by 2 bases and V by 4 bases; bases with no gene match: 5. CDR3 nucleotide sequence: TGTGCCAGCAGCTCGAGAGACAGGGGGCAAGAGACCCAGTACTTC. It encodes CASSSRDRGQETQYF.

CDR3: CSARDRSGGYEQFF. For the CDR3, the DNA is TGCAGTGCTAGAGATAGGTCGGGGGGATATGAGCAGTTCTTC. The genes are TRBV20-1 and TRBJ2-1, with TRBD2 matching 7 bases. The CDR3 spans 14 residues. Losses at the gene ends were 0 bases for V and 8 bases for J; bases not matched to a gene: 7. Germline V gives CDR1 DFQATT, CDR2 SNEGSKA (reference sequence).

The rearrangement joins TRBV6-5 to TRBJ2-1, with TRBD2 matching 12 bases. Germline CDR1 and CDR2: MNHEY and SVGAGI. The V gene end was trimmed by 3 bases and the J gene end by 8 bases; junction bases not matched to a gene: 8. The CDR3 is 16 residues long. The CDR3 DNA reads TGTGCCAGCAGTTATGCGGGACGACTAGCGGGAGATGAGCAGTTCTTC. Translation gives CASSYAGRLAGDEQFF.

This chain connects TRBV5-5 to TRBJ2-7; D not certain. The CDR3 length is 13 residues. Germline V gives CDR1 SGHKS, CDR2 YYEKEE (reference sequence). Trimming took off 2 bases at V and 3 bases at J, with 9 bases between the two ends. CDR3 amino acids: CASSLPLGYEQYF. CDR3 DNA: TGTGCCAGCAGCTTACCACTCGGCTACGAGCAGTACTTC.

The chain carries TRBV4-1 and TRBJ2-7, with 8 nucleotides matching TRBD1. The length of the CDR3 is 14 residues. V gave up 4 bases and J gave up 4 bases; unmatched junction bases: 6. The germline V gene encodes CDR1 MGHRA and CDR2 YSYEKL. The CDR3 nucleotides are TGCGCCAGCAGCCGGTCGGACAGGGAGTACGAGCAGTACTTC. It translates to CASSRSDREYEQYF.